Listed here is a single TCR beta chain. The data were obtained in a study of cytomegalovirus exposure and HLA in healthy donors. The PCR had 60 Vbeta and 13 Jbeta primers. TCRdb's table, derived via immunoSEQ multiplex PCR, lists solely in-frame clones and lacks some. The sample includes approximately 170,000 clones, 75% to 90% of them seen just once. The CDR3 covers 17 residues. The germline V gene encodes CDR1 SGHVS and CDR2 FQNEAQ. The V and J ends lost 5 bases and 8 bases, in that order; junction bases with no gene match: 18. Specimen: PBMCs. The TCR was taken from a boy between 2 and 10 years old in good health and CMV-seronegative. The V gene is TRBV7-8, the J gene TRBJ2-1; 7 bases are a match to TRBD2. The CDR3 loop reads CASSATLAAKPRDEQFF. CDR3 DNA sequence: TGTGCCAGCAGCGCTACTCTAGCGGCCAAACCTCGGGATGAGCAGTTCTTC.